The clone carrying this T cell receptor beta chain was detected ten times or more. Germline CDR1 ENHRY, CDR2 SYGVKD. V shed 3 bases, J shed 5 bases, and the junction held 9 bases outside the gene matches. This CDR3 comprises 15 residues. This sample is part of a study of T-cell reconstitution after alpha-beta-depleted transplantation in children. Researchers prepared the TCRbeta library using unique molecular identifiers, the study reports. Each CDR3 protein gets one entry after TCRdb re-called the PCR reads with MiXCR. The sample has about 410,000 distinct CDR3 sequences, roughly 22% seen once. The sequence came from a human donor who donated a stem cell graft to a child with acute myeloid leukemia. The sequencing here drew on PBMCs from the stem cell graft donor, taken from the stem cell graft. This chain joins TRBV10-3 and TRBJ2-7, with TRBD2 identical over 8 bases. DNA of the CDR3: TGTGCCATCAGTGACCTCTGGCGGGAGGACCACGAGCAGTACTTC. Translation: CAISDLWREDHEQYF.